Reported below is one TCR beta chain. Both 60 Vbeta primers and 13 Jbeta primers went into the PCR. Only in-frame clones appear in the TCRdb table, and some are missing; sequencing was by immunoSEQ multiplex PCR. The table has 100,000 to 150,000 clones, about 68% seen once; the top ten hold 4%. These data belong to a study of cytomegalovirus exposure and HLA in healthy donors. The germline V and J ends were trimmed by 4 bases and 4 bases, with 10 bases remaining between them. Germline V gene data show CDR1 as SEHNR and CDR2 as FQNEAQ (reference sequence). The CDR3 runs 13 residues. Sequences were obtained from PBMCs. The rearrangement uses TRBV7-9 and TRBJ1-2; a weak D match, TRBD1 (6 bases). This clonotype originated in a middle-aged man in good health and CMV-seropositive. As DNA, the CDR3 is TGTGCCAGCAGCTCCCGGACAGTCTATGGCTACACCTTC. Translated: CASSSRTVYGYTF.